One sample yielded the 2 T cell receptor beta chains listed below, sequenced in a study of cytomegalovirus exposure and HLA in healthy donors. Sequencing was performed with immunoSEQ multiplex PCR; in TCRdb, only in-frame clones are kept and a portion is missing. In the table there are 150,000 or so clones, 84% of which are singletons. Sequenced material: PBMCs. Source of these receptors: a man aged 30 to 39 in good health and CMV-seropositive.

The CDR3 loop reads CASRTGQEKYTF. CDR3 sequence (DNA): TGTGCCAGCAGGACGGGACAGGAGAAGTACACCTTC. The chain links TRBV28 to TRBJ1-2; 8 nucleotides agree with TRBD1. There are 12 residues in the CDR3. The J segment lost 11 bases and the V segment lost 6 bases, leaving 8 bases of the junction unmatched. The germline V gene encodes CDR1 MDHEN and CDR2 SYDVKM.

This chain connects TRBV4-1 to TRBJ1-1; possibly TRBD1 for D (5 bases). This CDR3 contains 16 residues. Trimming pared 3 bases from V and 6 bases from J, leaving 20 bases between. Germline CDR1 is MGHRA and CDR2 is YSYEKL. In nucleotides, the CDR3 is TGCGCCAGCAGCCATGCAAGGGGTCTTAGGGTCTCTGAAGCTTTCTTT. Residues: CASSHARGLRVSEAFF.